The subject of this entry is one T cell receptor beta chain. This entry is derived from a study of blood T cell repertoires in COVID-19. CDR3 length equals 15 residues. V lost 6 bases and J lost 4, with 18 bases in between. The germline V gene encodes CDR1 MNHEY and CDR2 SVGAGI. Assay used: immunoSEQ multiplex PCR; TCRdb lists only in-frame clones, some missing. The sample shows about 87,000 clones, about 89% of them seen only once. The sample consisted of peripheral blood. The J gene is TRBJ1-2, the V gene TRBV6-5; no reliable D call. This TCR was sampled from a human donor with acute or convalescent COVID-19. The donor label of this sample is uncertain. For the CDR3, the DNA is TGTGCCAGCAGAAACTACGACGGGATCCTCTATGGCTACACCTTC. It yields the protein CASRNYDGILYGYTF.